A selection of T cell receptor beta chains follows, all from one sample in a study of blood T cell repertoires in COVID-19. TCRdb's table, derived via immunoSEQ multiplex PCR, lists solely in-frame clones and lacks some. Of 400,000 to 450,000 clones listed, roughly 90% are singletons. Sequencing input: peripheral blood. These receptors came from a middle-aged woman with COVID-19, enrolled during active disease. Each CDR3 is given with its conserved first and last residue. A D gene is named only where the DNA matches it firmly. The size of a clone is reported for some rows only, either as once, few or many, or as a class for expanded clones.

V	D	J	size	CDR3	DNA
TRBV5-1	-	TRBJ1-2	-	CASSLPGRDNYGYTF	TGCGCCAGCAGCTTGCCGGGGAGGGATAACTATGGCTACACCTTC
TRBV9	-	TRBJ1-1	-	CASSVGALLNTEAFF	TGTGCCAGCAGCGTAGGGGCCCTCCTGAACACTGAAGCTTTCTTT
TRBV7-2	TRBD2	TRBJ2-7	-	CASSLGVGGTYEQYF	TGTGCCAGCAGCTTAGGGGTGGGAGGGACCTACGAGCAGTACTTC
TRBV7-9	TRBD1	TRBJ2-7	-	CASSRLDRRDRGREQYF	TGTGCCAGCAGCCGCCTTGACCGCCGAGACAGGGGGCGCGAGCAGTACTTC
TRBV12-3/TRBV12-4	-	TRBJ1-1	-	CASSSHGAEAFF	TGTGCCAGCAGTTCCCACGGGGCTGAAGCTTTCTTT
TRBV5-1	TRBD2	TRBJ2-7	-	CASSSGLAGGNYEQYF	TGCGCCAGCAGCTCGGGACTAGCGGGGGGCAACTACGAGCAGTACTTC
TRBV7-2	-	TRBJ2-7	-	CATGRAGRTYEQYF	TGTGCCACCGGGCGGGCGGGGCGAACCTACGAGCAGTACTTC
TRBV7-9	-	TRBJ2-1	-	CASNEYMDSRSFF	TGTGCCAGCAACGAGTACATGGACTCGAGATCGTTCTTC
TRBV7-3	TRBD1	TRBJ2-5	few	CASSLGGPGTQYF	TGTGCCAGCAGCCTAGGGGGCCCGGGGACCCAGTACTTC
TRBV6-2/TRBV6-3	-	TRBJ1-5	-	CASSHRVQPQHF	TGTGCCAGCAGTCACAGGGTTCAGCCCCAGCATTTT
TRBV19	TRBD2	TRBJ2-2	-	CASSIVSGRVSGELFF	TGTGCCAGTAGTATAGTCAGCGGGAGGGTCTCCGGGGAGCTGTTTTTT
TRBV5-1	-	TRBJ1-4	-	CASSLTGSGEKLFF	TGCGCCAGCAGCTTGACGGGGAGCGGTGAAAAACTGTTTTTT
TRBV15	-	TRBJ1-1	-	CATSRDRGGNTEAFF	TGTGCCACCAGCAGAGATAGAGGGGGAAACACTGAAGCTTTCTTT
TRBV28	-	TRBJ2-1	-	CASSLSPAAYNEQFF	TGTGCCAGCAGTTTATCTCCCGCAGCCTACAATGAGCAGTTCTTC
TRBV10-3	TRBD1	TRBJ1-5	-	CAISPTGVGNQPQHF	TGTGCCATCAGTCCTACAGGGGTAGGCAATCAGCCCCAGCATTTT
TRBV6-1	-	TRBJ1-1	-	CASSEAYGAGLLGNTEAFF	TGTGCCAGCAGTGAAGCGTATGGCGCAGGGTTGCTCGGGAACACTGAAGCTTTCTTT
TRBV2	TRBD2	TRBJ2-3	-	CASSRLAGRTVDTQYF	TGTGCCAGCAGTCGACTAGCGGGACGTACGGTGGATACGCAGTATTTT
TRBV18	TRBD2	TRBJ2-4	-	CASSPPGGALDIQYF	TGTGCCAGCTCACCACCCGGGGGGGCGCTGGACATTCAGTACTTC
TRBV6-2/TRBV6-3	-	TRBJ2-6	-	CASSRGGSVSGANVLTF	TGTGCCAGCAGCCGAGGTGGCAGCGTCTCTGGGGCCAACGTCCTGACTTTC
TRBV27	-	TRBJ1-6	once	CASSLFHRSASPLHF	TGTGCCAGCAGTTTATTTCACCGGAGCGCTTCACCCCTCCACTTT
TRBV6-1	-	TRBJ1-2	-	CASSESLRRGYTF	TGTGCCAGCAGTGAATCTCTACGGAGGGGCTACACCTTC
TRBV5-1	TRBD1	TRBJ2-7	-	CASSGDATGMPYEQYF	TGCGCCAGCAGCGGGGATGCGACAGGGATGCCCTACGAGCAGTACTTC
TRBV11-2	-	TRBJ2-7	-	CASSELVEPSYEQYF	TGTGCCAGCAGCGAGCTCGTAGAACCCTCCTACGAGCAGTACTTC